This TCR beta chain emerged from a study of cytomegalovirus exposure and HLA in healthy donors. At the level of the study: HLA-typed donors were the source of around 80 million unique TCRs, which an early data release held.

Notes on the study in general: It is likely that the observed cluster of highly shared sequence variants was a sequencing artifact. A later analysis linked a missense variant in DCLRE1C to the trimming of TCR beta V and J genes. The authors enumerated roughly 160 TCR beta chains as linked to cytomegalovirus.

Amplification used 60 Vbeta primers and 13 Jbeta primers. Method: immunoSEQ multiplex PCR; TCRdb's copy keeps in-frame clones and lacks some. Across 60,000 to 100,000 clones, the top ten clones capture around 4.4% of the sample. In the case of this clone: Its cognate antigen is unknown.

The germline V gene encodes CDR1 SGHNT and CDR2 YYREEE (reference sequence). There are 16 residues in the CDR3. Germline trimming cut 4 bases from V and 3 bases from J; bases unmatched to any gene: 6. The sequence came from a young man in good health and CMV-seronegative. Sequencing was performed on PBMCs. This chain joins TRBV5-4 and TRBJ2-2, with 10 bases that match TRBD1. The CDR3 DNA reads as TGTGCCAGCAGCCTGACCGGGACAGGGGACACCGGGGAGCTGTTTTTT. It yields the protein CASSLTGTGDTGELFF.